The 10 T cell receptor beta chains below were found in one sample sequenced in a study of T-cell memory formation after mild COVID-19. A single record per CDR3 protein comes from TCRdb applying MiXCR to the 5' RACE reads. The sample lists fewer than 150,000 distinct CDR3 sequences; approximately 21% were seen once. The sample was PBMCs or a T cell subset sorted from them (not recorded which). The receptor set was obtained from a man younger than 35 who had mild COVID-19 (a few samples of this study predate the infection). Cell type and time point are not known.

The chain recombines TRBV20-1 with TRBJ2-1, with D hard to call. The V gene's germline CDR1 is DFQATT and CDR2 SNEGSKA (reference sequence). This CDR3 region has 15 residues. The V end lost 6 bases, the J end lost 1 base, and 16 bases lay between the germline ends. CDR3: CSAPSGYNSYNEQFF. The CDR3 nucleotides read TGCAGTGCCCCCTCAGGTTACAATTCCTACAATGAGCAGTTCTTC.

This chain uses TRBV4-3 with TRBJ2-3, with TRBD2 identical over 9 bases. Germline V lookup: CDR1 LGHNA, CDR2 YSLEER. V shed 5 bases and J 4 bases; nucleotides not matched to a gene: 13. This CDR3 has 17 residues. The CDR3 here is CASSSRGLAGVADTQYF. CDR3 bases: TGCGCCAGCAGCTCCCGGGGACTAGCTGGGGTCGCAGATACGCAGTATTTT.

This clonotype occurred a few times. As DNA, the CDR3 is TGTGCCAGTAGTATGGCCCCCTCGATTAGGCACAATGAGCAGTTCTTC. Translating gives CASSMAPSIRHNEQFF. This chain uses TRBV19 with TRBJ2-1; no reliable D call. Looked up from germline, CDR1 is LNHDA and CDR2 is SQIVND (reference sequence). The CDR3 is 16 residues long. V lost 3 bases, J lost 5 bases, and 17 bases lay in between.

In this sample, this clonotype turned up many times. The chain combines TRBV20-1 with TRBJ2-3; weak D call: TRBD1 (6 bases). CDR1 DFQATT and CDR2 SNEGSKA come from the germline V gene (reference sequence). This CDR3 has 15 amino acids. The germline V and J ends were trimmed by 6 bases and 5 bases, with 21 bases remaining between them. CDR3 loop: CSARPPRGAVDTQYF. CDR3 nucleotide sequence: TGCAGTGCCCGCCCCCCCAGGGGCGCCGTAGATACGCAGTATTTT.

This clonotype was counted between two and nine times. CDR3 sequence: CASSYSPALAVAEQFF. CDR3 DNA: TGTGCCAGCAGTTACTCCCCCGCCCTGGCCGTGGCAGAGCAGTTCTTC. The chain combines TRBV6-5 with TRBJ2-1, with unresolved D. Trimming cost V 0 bases and J 10 bases, with 19 bases left between them. There are 16 residues in the CDR3. Germline V lookup: CDR1 MNHEY, CDR2 SVGAGI.

The V call is TRBV5-1, the J call TRBJ1-1; D not resolved. Trimming took 1 base from V and 0 from J, leaving 10 bases between them. The CDR3 has 15 residues. The germline V gene encodes CDR1 SGHRS and CDR2 YFSETQ. The CDR3 DNA reads as TGCGCCAGCAGCTTGAAGGGCCGCGTGAACACTGAAGCTTTCTTT. Residues: CASSLKGRVNTEAFF.

This clonotype was observed a single time. This chain uses TRBV12-3 or TRBV12-4 with TRBJ1-1; 9 nucleotides align to TRBD1. The CDR3 extends over 13 amino acids. Germline trimming cut 6 bases from V and 5 bases from J; bases unmatched to any gene: 4. The CDR3 region is CASSPGTGTEAFF. Written as DNA, the CDR3 is TGTGCCAGCAGCCCTGGGACAGGGACTGAAGCTTTCTTT.

V is TRBV6-5 and J is TRBJ1-1; D perhaps matches TRBD1 (5 bases). The CDR3 runs to 14 residues. Germline V gene data show CDR1 as MNHEY and CDR2 as SVGAGI. V lost 6 bases to trimming and J lost 6 bases, with 17 bases between them. CDR3 nucleotide sequence: TGTGCCAGCAGCTACGGGGGAAGGGGTGCTGAAGCTTTCTTT. Its translation is CASSYGGRGAEAFF.

J is TRBJ2-2 and V is TRBV27; no clear D. The CDR3 totals 15 residues. Deletions cut 1 base from V and 0 bases from J, with 6 bases between. CDR1 and CDR2 (germline): MNHEY, SMNVEV (reference sequence). The CDR3: CASSLWGTNTGELFF. The CDR3 DNA reads TGTGCCAGCAGTTTATGGGGAACGAACACCGGGGAGCTGTTTTTT.

This clonotype appeared a few times. The chain joins TRBV19 to TRBJ2-1; D possibly corresponds to TRBD1 (5 bases). The ends were cut back, 1 base at V and 1 base at J, with 14 bases in the middle. Germline-derived CDR1 and CDR2 are LNHDA and SQIVND (reference sequence). The CDR3 consists of 17 residues. The CDR3 region is CASSIVSDNPSYNEQFF. Here the CDR3 DNA reads TGTGCCAGTAGTATAGTTTCGGACAACCCATCCTACAATGAGCAGTTCTTC.